The T cell receptor beta chain described here comes from a study (dated by TCRdb to 2016 to 2018). Library preparation used RT-PCR. The run used an Illumina MiSeq. TCRdb ran its own pipeline on the public reads, namely fastp trimming at Q25 and MiXCR clone calling, and kept in-frame beta chains. Rows matching on CDR3 protein sequence are summarized as one entry with the most common DNA and genes. The sample includes about 680,000 distinct CDR3 sequences, with approximately 15% observed a single time. 3.6% of the sample rests with the top ten. This clonotype was seen ten or more times. What antigen it recognizes has not been identified. Base qualities are not recorded, but no much larger clone differs from it by a single base. Sample: memory CD4+ T cells from blood. This receptor was identified in a female donor in good health, serving as a healthy control.

The encoded CDR3 is CSASGTSGSSAKNIQYF. The DNA is as follows: TGCAGTGCCTCCGGGACTAGCGGGAGCTCAGCCAAAAACATTCAGTACTTC. This chain joins TRBV20-1 to TRBJ2-4, and TRBD2 aligns with 14 junction nucleotides. V is pruned by 6 bases and J by 0 bases, leaving 7 bases of the junction without a gene match. Inclusive of the bounding cysteine and phenylalanine, the CDR3 is 17 residues long. This entry keeps only the CDR3 DNA: 51 bases, framed from base 1. Via the germline V gene (reference sequence), CDR1 is DFQATT and CDR2 SNEGSKA.